This T cell receptor (beta chain) was observed in a study of response to subunit inactivated influenza vaccine. TCRdb fed the RT-PCR reads into MiXCR, producing one record per CDR3 protein. Counted here are about 520,000 distinct CDR3 sequences, around 25% occurring once; the ten biggest clones make up over 1.5%. CDR1 is MGHRA, CDR2 YSYEKL, per germline. After removal of 4 bases from V and 10 bases from J, the junction contained 4 bases not matched to a gene. The CDR3 runs to 13 residues. This TCR was recovered from a man aged 45 to 65 who received an inactivated influenza vaccine. V gene TRBV4-1 combines with J gene TRBJ1-6; 7 bases are shared with TRBD1. Here the sequenced sample was CD4+ T cells sorted from PBMCs, taken 5 days after vaccination. As DNA, the CDR3 is TGCGCCAGCAGCCTAACAGGGGTCTCACCCCTCCACTTT. Translation gives CASSLTGVSPLHF.